This TCR beta chain was found in a study of T cell repertoires in cytomegalovirus infection. Overall study: Both a matching HLA type and CMV infection were indicated by public TCR beta signatures.

The CDR3 has 14 residues. Germline assignment: CDR1 SGHDN and CDR2 FVKESK. V dropped 4 bases and J dropped 7 bases, with 14 bases sitting between them. TCRdb reprocessed the reads via MiXCR and lists one record per CDR3 protein. This sample has 250,000 to 300,000 distinct CDR3 sequences; about 13% occur once, and the top ten carry about 10%. Overall study results and limits: HLA-C-restricted CMV clonotypes gave the most frequent clonotype in two of eight donors.

Of note for this clonotype: The target antigen is unknown.

The sequencing input was PBMCs. The chain carries TRBV14 and TRBJ2-1; unclear D gene. The TCR originated in a human donor in good health (CMV status not recorded). Some clones in this sample may be carry-over from other donors' samples. This CDR3 reads CASSRVTPGNEQFF. In DNA, the CDR3 is TGTGCCAGCAGCCGAGTGACGCCCGGGAATGAGCAGTTCTTC. Full variable domain (remainder filled in from reference TRBV14 and TRBJ2-1): EAGVTQFPSHSVIEKGQTVTLRCDPISGHDNLYWYRRVMGKEIKFLLHFVKESKQDESGMPNNRFLAERTGGTYSTLKVQPAELEDSGVYFCASSRVTPGNEQFFGPGTRLTVL.